One sample yielded the 19 T cell receptor beta chains listed below, sequenced in a study of T cell changes during pregnancy in multiple sclerosis. Repertoires were generated with immunoSEQ multiplex PCR, while TCRdb's copy carries only in-frame clones and drops some. The sample contains almost 65,000 clones, 92% of which appear only once. The input for sequencing was peripheral blood, taken in the first trimester of pregnancy. Receptor source: a female donor with multiple sclerosis, enrolled in a pregnancy study.

The chain is built from TRBV4-2 and TRBJ2-1; D possibly corresponds to TRBD2 (6 bases). Germline V gene lookup returns CDR1 LGHNA and CDR2 YNFKEQ. V dropped 3 bases and J dropped 6 bases, with 9 bases sitting between them. The length of the CDR3 is 13 residues. The CDR3 DNA reads as TGTGCCAGCAGCCAGGGAGGTTTCAATGAGCAGTTCTTC. Translating gives CASSQGGFNEQFF.

The CDR3 region has the DNA TGTGCCAGCAGTTTAAGGGGACAAACGTTACGGGGCTACACCTTC. Its translation: CASSLRGQTLRGYTF. The rearrangement uses TRBV28 and TRBJ1-2, with D possibly being TRBD1 (6 bases). The CDR3 is made up of 15 amino acids. V lost 2 bases to trimming and J lost 8 bases, with 18 bases between them. The germline CDR1 and CDR2 sequences are MDHEN and SYDVKM.

The chain couples TRBV15 to TRBJ2-3; 10 bases are shared with TRBD1. The CDR3 extends over 15 amino acids. J gave up 4 bases and V 9 bases, and 10 bases lay outside the gene matches. Germline V gene data show CDR1 as LNHNV and CDR2 as YYDKDF (reference sequence). CDR3 coding DNA: TGTGCCACGGCGACAGGGGGCGTATTGGCAGATACGCAGTATTTT. Translation gives CATATGGVLADTQYF. Full variable domain (remainder filled in from reference TRBV15 and TRBJ2-3): DAMVIQNPRYQVTQFGKPVTLSCSQTLNHNVMYWYQQKSSQAPKLLFHYYDKDFNNEADTPDNFQSRRPNTSFCFLDIRSPGLGDTAMYLCATATGGVLADTQYFGPGTRLTVL.

V and J are TRBV28 and TRBJ2-5; 8 bases map to TRBD1. The trim removed 1 base at V and 5 bases at J, leaving 9 bases unmatched. This CDR3 is 16 amino acids long. Germline values: CDR1 MDHEN, CDR2 SYDVKM. The CDR3 bases are TGTGCCAGCAGTTTATCATCGGACAGGGCGACGGAGACCCAGTACTTC. It codes for CASSLSSDRATETQYF.

The V and J genes are TRBV29-1 and TRBJ2-1; 8 bases align to TRBD2. The germline CDR1 and CDR2 sequences are SQVTM and ANQGSEA. The CDR3 has 24 amino acids. Losses at the gene ends were 5 bases for V and 6 bases for J; bases not matched to a gene: 39. DNA of the CDR3: TGCAGCGTTTATCTCCGAAAACCAATCTCGGGGGCGTTGGGGACTAGGCCCACAATCAATGAGCAGTTCTTC. This gives the protein CSVYLRKPISGALGTRPTINEQFF.

This clone showed up just once. This chain links TRBV19 with TRBJ1-5; D remains ambiguous. V lost 2 bases and J lost 4, with 9 bases in between. Germline-derived CDR1 and CDR2 are LNHDA and SQIVND (reference sequence). The CDR3 loop spans 14 amino acids. The CDR3 sequence: CASSIFQRNQPQHF. The DNA for the CDR3 is TGTGCCAGTAGTATATTCCAGAGGAATCAGCCCCAGCATTTT. The full variable domain, with the rest looked up from reference TRBV19 and TRBJ1-5, is DGGITQSPKYLFRKEGQNVTLSCEQNLNHDAMYWYRQDPGQGLRLIYYSQIVNDFQKGDIAEGYSVSREKKESFPLTVTSAQKNPTAFYLCASSIFQRNQPQHFGDGTRLSIL.

The chain uses TRBV19 and TRBJ2-4, with 7 bases matching TRBD2. Trimming took 7 bases from V and 7 from J; bases not matched to a gene: 10. This CDR3 has 14 amino acids. CDR1 is LNHDA and CDR2 is SQIVND in the germline V gene (reference sequence). This CDR3 reads CASTRAGDVNIQYF. The CDR3 coding sequence is TGTGCCAGTACGCGGGCGGGGGATGTTAACATTCAGTACTTC.

There are a few counts of this clone. This chain connects TRBV5-4 to TRBJ1-1; D perhaps matches TRBD1 (6 bases). This CDR3 has 13 residues. Germline loops: CDR1 SGHNT, CDR2 YYREEE (reference sequence). V was clipped by 5 bases and J by 3 bases, with 11 bases between them. CDR3 DNA sequence: TGTGCCAGCAGACTGGACAGTTACACTGAAGCTTTCTTT. The encoded protein is CASRLDSYTEAFF.

The chain is built from TRBV5-6 and TRBJ2-1; D gene unclear. The CDR3 loop spans 16 amino acids. Trimming took 0 bases from V and 4 from J, leaving 14 bases between them. Germline V gene lookup returns CDR1 SGHDT and CDR2 YYEEEE. The CDR3 nucleotides read TGTGCCAGCAGCTTGGCCACCCTCCCGCGGTACAATGAGCAGTTCTTC. This gives the protein CASSLATLPRYNEQFF.

This chain connects TRBV7-9 to TRBJ1-1; a weak D match, TRBD1 (5 bases). Germline CDR1 and CDR2: SEHNR and FQNEAQ (reference sequence). Trimming took 11 bases from V and 5 from J, leaving 15 bases between them. This CDR3 contains 12 residues. The CDR3 sequence is CAGAGVFTEAFF. Here the CDR3 DNA reads TGTGCCGGAGCGGGGGTGTTTACTGAAGCTTTCTTT.

The CDR3 protein is CASSWDRSSYNEQFF. CDR3 nucleotides: TGTGCCAGCAGCTGGGACAGGAGCTCCTACAATGAGCAGTTCTTC. The rearrangement joins TRBV7-3 to TRBJ2-1; 8 bases line up with TRBD1. After removal of 4 bases from V and 0 bases from J, the junction contained 2 bases not matched to a gene. The length of the CDR3 is 15 residues. CDR1 SGHTA and CDR2 FQGTGA come from the germline V gene.

The V and J genes are TRBV27 and TRBJ2-5, with 8 positions matching TRBD2. With 2 bases clipped from V and 5 bases from J, the junction kept 13 bases outside the gene matches. Germline V gene sequence: CDR1 MNHEY, CDR2 SMNVEV (reference sequence). CDR3 length: 17 residues. This CDR3 is CASSLSRGAGAGETQYF. CDR3 coding DNA: TGTGCCAGCAGTTTAAGTCGAGGAGCGGGAGCGGGGGAGACCCAGTACTTC.

The sample holds one count of this clone. The rearrangement uses TRBV7-9 and TRBJ2-7; D might be TRBD1 (5 bases). Trimming stripped 4 bases from V and 0 bases from J, with 16 bases between. The CDR3 is made up of 16 amino acids. CDR1 and CDR2 from the germline V gene are SEHNR and FQNEAQ (reference sequence). CDR3 loop: CASSSFYRSSSYEQYF. CDR3 in DNA: TGTGCCAGCAGCTCGTTCTACAGGTCCAGCTCCTACGAGCAGTACTTC.

This chain connects TRBV2 to TRBJ2-5, with 8 bases fitting TRBD1. Unmatched junction bases numbered 10, after V lost 5 bases and J lost 5 bases. The length of the CDR3 is 15 residues. Germline values: CDR1 SNHLY, CDR2 FYNNEI. CDR3 sequence reads: CASSPIRTGSETQYF. CDR3 coding DNA: TGTGCCAGCAGTCCTATTCGGACAGGGTCGGAGACCCAGTACTTC.

This sequence joins TRBV28 and TRBJ2-5; TRBD2 might be the D (5 bases). V was trimmed by 2 bases and J by 6 bases, leaving 10 bases between them. Germline V CDR1 and CDR2: MDHEN, SYDVKM. The CDR3 is made up of 13 amino acids. The CDR3 sequence: CASSLLAPQTQYF. DNA for the CDR3: TGTGCCAGCAGTTTACTAGCCCCCCAGACCCAGTACTTC.

This clone was found once. This chain connects TRBV18 to TRBJ1-5; 9 bases are a match to TRBD1. Germline loops: CDR1 KGHSH, CDR2 LQKENI. The ends lost 3 bases at V and 6 bases at J; junction bases unmatched: 9. The CDR3 runs to 16 residues. CDR3: CASSPLGTGFIQPQHF. The DNA for the CDR3 is TGTGCCAGCTCACCCCTCGGGACAGGGTTTATTCAGCCCCAGCATTTT. Together with reference TRBV18 and TRBJ1-5, the CDR3 gives the full variable domain: NAGVMQNPRHLVRRRGQEARLRCSPMKGHSHVYWYRQLPEEGLKFMVYLQKENIIDESGMPKERFSAEFPKEGPSILRIQQVVRGDSAAYFCASSPLGTGFIQPQHFGDGTRLSIL.

The chain links TRBV25-1 to TRBJ1-2; possible D gene TRBD1, 6 bases. With 4 bases removed from V and 8 bases from J, the gap between germline ends came to 17 bases. The CDR3 has 14 residues. CDR1 is MGHDK, CDR2 SYGVNS, per germline. The CDR3 DNA sequence: TGTGCCAGCAGTGCCTATCACAGGGTTGGAGGCTACACCTTC. Translation: CASSAYHRVGGYTF.

For the CDR3, the DNA is TGTGCCAGCAGCTTGAGAGGGGGCTCCTACAATGAGCAGTTCTTC. Its protein product is CASSLRGGSYNEQFF. The genes are TRBV5-4 and TRBJ2-1; possibly TRBD1 for D (6 bases). Trimming shortened V by 1 base and J by 0 bases, and 8 bases separated the two germline ends. Germline V gives CDR1 SGHNT, CDR2 YYREEE (reference sequence). The CDR3 spans 15 residues. Filled out from reference TRBV5-4 and TRBJ2-1, the complete variable domain reads ETGVTQSPTHLIKTRGQQVTLRCSSQSGHNTVSWYQQALGQGPQFIFQYYREEENGRGNFPPRFSGLQFPNYSSELNVNALELDDSALYLCASSLRGGSYNEQFFGPGTRLTVL.

This clone was counted only a few times. The chain combines TRBV6-4 with TRBJ2-1; possibly TRBD2 for D (6 bases). V lost 5 bases and J lost 1, with 12 bases in between. The CDR3 is 15 residues long. CDR1 MRHNA and CDR2 SNTAGT come from the germline V gene. In nucleotides, the CDR3 is TGTGCCAGCAGTCCAATAGCGGAATCCTACAATGAGCAGTTCTTC. It translates to CASSPIAESYNEQFF.